This T cell receptor beta chain appears in the sequencing data of a study of monozygotic twins with inflammatory bowel disease. General observations from the study: Relative to healthy twins, IBD patients had fewer clonotypes in common with others, a gap that was especially apparent with disease activity.

It was from whole blood, with no T cell sorting, that total RNA was isolated. A word on this clonotype: The antigen is undetermined.

Germline V gene sequence: CDR1 LGHNA, CDR2 YSLEER. The CDR3 extends over 14 amino acids. TCRdb re-called the 5' RACE reads and shows each CDR3 protein once, DNA omitted. The repertoire table contains 350,000 to 550,000 distinct CDR3 sequences. Sequences were obtained from blood. The V call is TRBV4-3, the J call TRBJ2-7. This TCR was sampled from a human donor with ulcerative colitis or Crohn's disease, or a healthy co-twin of an affected twin (not recorded which). This CDR3 is CASSQDQDWYEQYF.